The 32 T cell receptor beta chains listed next were all sequenced from one sample in a study of blood T cell repertoires in COVID-19. Produced via immunoSEQ multiplex PCR; TCRdb's table is partial and in-frame only. The sample comprises about 110,000 clones, 85% of which are singletons, and around 13% rests with the top ten. Sequenced sample: peripheral blood. These receptor sequences come from a human donor in a cohort sampled during active COVID-19.

This sequence joins TRBV7-2 and TRBJ2-7, with 8 nucleotides matching TRBD1. The germline gives CDR1 SGHTA, CDR2 FQGNSA. CDR3 length: 15 residues. After removal of 6 bases from V and 5 bases from J, the junction contained 12 bases not matched to a gene. The CDR3 sequence is CASSPGQGLLHEQYF. In DNA form, the CDR3 reads TGTGCCAGCAGTCCAGGACAGGGTCTTCTCCACGAGCAGTACTTC.

This chain uses TRBV9 with TRBJ2-7; possible D gene TRBD2, 5 bases. The germline V gene has CDR1 SGDLS and CDR2 YYNGEE. CDR3 length: 14 amino acids. V was clipped by 0 bases and J by 5 bases, with 12 bases between them. The CDR3: CASSVDEGVNEQYF. The CDR3 DNA follows: TGTGCCAGCAGCGTAGATGAGGGTGTGAACGAGCAGTACTTC.

The V call is TRBV6-5, the J call TRBJ2-7; 11 bases fit TRBD1. Germline loops: CDR1 MNHEY, CDR2 SVGAGI. With 7 bases clipped from V and 2 bases from J, the junction kept 4 bases outside the gene matches. This CDR3 comprises 14 residues. CDR3 residues: CASTPGQGAYEQYF. CDR3 sequence (DNA): TGTGCCAGCACTCCGGGACAGGGGGCCTACGAGCAGTACTTC.

Here the CDR3 reads CASAGGGWETQYF. The CDR3 DNA is TGTGCTAGTGCTGGGGGGGGTTGGGAGACCCAGTACTTC. The V and J genes are TRBV12-5 and TRBJ2-5; 7 bases fit TRBD2. The V segment lost 7 bases and the J segment 5 bases; nucleotides outside the gene matches: 7. The CDR3 has 13 amino acids. The V gene's germline CDR1 is LGHNT and CDR2 FRNRAP.

This chain uses TRBV4-3 with TRBJ2-1; weak D call: TRBD2 (6 bases). Germline V lookup: CDR1 LGHNA, CDR2 YSLEER. Between the trimmed V and J ends, which lost 5 bases and 0 bases, there was a span of 14 bases. The CDR3 loop spans 16 amino acids. CDR3 region: CASSSEGAGSYNEQFF. CDR3 bases: TGCGCCAGCAGCTCCGAGGGAGCGGGCTCCTACAATGAGCAGTTCTTC.

The chain couples TRBV29-1 to TRBJ2-2; the D is unclear. The CDR3 loop spans 13 amino acids. Germline assignment: CDR1 SQVTM and CDR2 ANQGSEA. Trimming removed 3 bases at V and 1 base at J, with 6 bases between. CDR3 region: CSVDGLNTGELFF. CDR3 DNA sequence: TGCAGCGTTGACGGTTTGAACACCGGGGAGCTGTTTTTT.

The CDR3, as DNA: TGTGCCAGTAGTATTACGACAGGACAGGGGGCGCCGGGCTACACCTTC. Residues: CASSITTGQGAPGYTF. V gene TRBV19 combines with J gene TRBJ1-2; 11 nucleotides line up with TRBD1. CDR1 and CDR2 from the germline V gene are LNHDA and SQIVND (reference sequence). After removal of 3 bases from V and 8 bases from J, the junction contained 11 bases not matched to a gene. CDR3 length equals 16 residues.

The chain links TRBV2 to TRBJ1-1; D might be TRBD1 (5 bases). The length of the CDR3 is 16 residues. The V gene's germline CDR1 is SNHLY and CDR2 FYNNEI. Trimming took off 9 bases at V and 1 base at J, with 21 bases between the two ends. CDR3 DNA: TGTGCCAGGCAACCGGAGGGGAACATGGGGAACACTGAAGCTTTCTTT. Translated, it gives CARQPEGNMGNTEAFF.

V usage is TRBV2 and J usage is TRBJ2-7; TRBD1 matches 9 bases. J was trimmed by 3 bases and V by 6 bases; bases with no gene match: 6. The CDR3 consists of 14 residues. CDR1 is SNHLY, CDR2 FYNNEI, per germline. In DNA form, the CDR3 reads TGTGCCAGCAGGCCGGGACAGGGACTCTACGAGCAGTACTTC. The encoded protein is CASRPGQGLYEQYF.

The chain recombines TRBV28 with TRBJ2-5, with unresolved D. Germline values: CDR1 MDHEN, CDR2 SYDVKM. This CDR3 region has 13 residues. With 5 bases removed from V and 7 bases from J, the gap between germline ends came to 14 bases. The CDR3 protein is CASSGPPPRTQYF. In DNA form, the CDR3 reads TGTGCCAGCAGTGGGCCCCCCCCGAGGACCCAGTACTTC.

The chain carries TRBV10-3 and TRBJ2-7; weak D call: TRBD2 (7 bases). V was trimmed by 4 bases and J by 2 bases, leaving 18 bases between them. The CDR3 loop spans 16 amino acids. From germline, CDR1 is ENHRY and CDR2 SYGVKD. The CDR3 DNA reads TGTGCCATCAGTGGCAGGGGAGGGAATCAAACCTACGAGCAGTACTTC. Its protein product is CAISGRGGNQTYEQYF.

This rearrangement joins TRBV18 to TRBJ2-5; no clear D gene. Germline V gives CDR1 KGHSH, CDR2 LQKENI. The germline V and J ends were trimmed by 3 bases and 3 bases, with 2 bases remaining between them. The CDR3 is 11 residues long. CDR3 sequence: CASSPEETQYF. Written as DNA, the CDR3 is TGTGCCAGCTCACCCGAAGAGACCCAGTACTTC. Combining the CDR3 with reference TRBV18 and TRBJ2-5 gives the whole variable domain NAGVMQNPRHLVRRRGQEARLRCSPMKGHSHVYWYRQLPEEGLKFMVYLQKENIIDESGMPKERFSAEFPKEGPSILRIQQVVRGDSAAYFCASSPEETQYFGPGTRLLVL.

The rearrangement joins TRBV2 to TRBJ2-1; TRBD2 is a possible D gene (5 bases). This CDR3 has 14 amino acids. CDR1 is SNHLY, CDR2 FYNNEI, per germline. Trimming left V 5 bases short and J 0 bases short, with 8 bases between. Written as DNA, the CDR3 is TGTGCCAGCAGTTCCGGAGGCTCCTACAATGAGCAGTTCTTC. Translated, it gives CASSSGGSYNEQFF.

The rearrangement joins TRBV9 to TRBJ2-2; possible D gene TRBD1, 5 bases. Germline V CDR1 and CDR2: SGDLS, YYNGEE. Trimming shortened V by 3 bases and J by 2 bases, and 8 bases separated the two germline ends. The CDR3 spans 14 residues. CDR3 coding DNA: TGTGCCAGCAGCGCCCGGACAAACACCGGGGAGCTGTTTTTT. Translating it yields CASSARTNTGELFF.

This rearrangement joins TRBV29-1 to TRBJ2-5; possibly TRBD2 for D (5 bases). Trimming shortened V by 7 bases and J by 3 bases, and 15 bases separated the two germline ends. CDR1 and CDR2 (germline): SQVTM, ANQGSEA. The length of the CDR3 is 13 residues. The CDR3: CSGSGLSEETQYF. The CDR3 region has the DNA TGCAGCGGGTCGGGATTAAGCGAAGAGACCCAGTACTTC.

V and J are TRBV5-1 and TRBJ2-5; D is ambiguous. CDR1 and CDR2 (germline): SGHRS, YFSETQ. Trimming removed 3 bases from V and 3 bases from J, with 9 bases in between. The CDR3 contains 13 residues. CDR3 bases: TGCGCCAGCAGCTCTGCACAAAAAGAGACCCAGTACTTC. Translated: CASSSAQKETQYF.

The chain recombines TRBV3-1 (or the pseudogene TRBV3-2) with TRBJ2-7; D is undetermined. Looked up from germline, CDR1 is LGHDT and CDR2 is YNNKEL (reference sequence). Trimming stripped 1 base from V and 3 bases from J, with 4 bases between. The CDR3 spans 12 residues. Here the CDR3 DNA reads TGTGCCAGCAGCCAAGTCGGCTACGAGCAGTACTTC. Protein sequence: CASSQVGYEQYF.

This clone was recorded a few times. The V call is TRBV5-1, the J call TRBJ2-7, with TRBD2 matching 9 bases. The length of the CDR3 is 15 residues. V was clipped by 4 bases and J by 2 bases; unmatched bases: 7. Per germline, CDR1 SGHRS and CDR2 YFSETQ. Written as DNA, the CDR3 is TGCGCCAGCAGCAGGGGACTAGCAGGGACCTACGAGCAGTACTTC. As protein: CASSRGLAGTYEQYF.

V usage is TRBV27 and J usage is TRBJ2-1; 9 positions agree with TRBD1. The CDR3 extends over 15 amino acids. Germline lookup yields CDR1 MNHEY and CDR2 SMNVEV (reference sequence). V was pared by 4 bases and J by 7 bases, with 8 bases of the junction left unmatched. This CDR3 is CASSSGTGYPNEQFF. The DNA for the CDR3 is TGTGCCAGCAGTTCCGGGACAGGGTACCCGAATGAGCAGTTCTTC.

This clone occurred once. The chain couples TRBV7-6 to TRBJ2-4; 11 positions match TRBD2. The CDR3 contains 19 residues. CDR1 is SGHVS, CDR2 FNYEAQ, per germline. V gave up 1 base and J gave up 2 bases; unmatched junction bases: 10. The CDR3 spells CASSLGASGGTGPKNIQYF. The CDR3 DNA reads as TGTGCCAGCAGCTTAGGGGCTAGCGGGGGGACTGGACCCAAAAACATTCAGTACTTC. Based on the CDR3 plus reference TRBV7-6 and TRBJ2-4, the full variable domain is GAGVSQSPRYKVTKRGQDVALRCDPISGHVSLYWYRQALGQGPEFLTYFNYEAQQDKSGLPNDRFSAERPEGSISTLTIQRTEQRDSAMYRCASSLGASGGTGPKNIQYFGAGTRLSVL.

The chain uses TRBV5-4 and TRBJ1-4; 8 nucleotides align to TRBD1. V gave up 4 bases and J gave up 2 bases; unmatched junction bases: 10. The CDR3 sequence is 17 residues long. Germline V gene sequence: CDR1 SGHNT, CDR2 YYREEE (reference sequence). CDR3 DNA: TGTGCCAGCAGCAATCTTGGACAGGGACGGACTAATGAAAAACTGTTTTTT. This encodes CASSNLGQGRTNEKLFF.

The V gene is TRBV4-1, the J gene TRBJ2-3, with TRBD2 matching 11 bases. V was pared by 0 bases and J by 4 bases, with 3 bases of the junction left unmatched. Per germline, CDR1 MGHRA and CDR2 YSYEKL. CDR3 size: 16 residues. Here the CDR3 reads CASSQDLSGGADTQYF. DNA of the CDR3: TGCGCCAGCAGCCAAGATCTTAGCGGGGGGGCAGATACGCAGTATTTT.

This clone was seen a handful of times. The genes are TRBV20-1 and TRBJ2-1; 9 bases agree with TRBD1. Germline V gene lookup returns CDR1 DFQATT and CDR2 SNEGSKA (reference sequence). The ends lost 3 bases at V and 7 bases at J; junction bases unmatched: 13. CDR3 length: 16 amino acids. The CDR3 spells CSASTGTGGLPNEQFF. CDR3 in DNA: TGCAGTGCTAGTACCGGTACAGGGGGCCTCCCGAATGAGCAGTTCTTC.

V gene TRBV6-5 combines with J gene TRBJ1-1, with 8 bases matching TRBD1. The germline gives CDR1 MNHEY, CDR2 SVGAGI. There are 14 residues in the CDR3. Germline trimming cut 6 bases from V and 4 bases from J; bases unmatched to any gene: 7. The CDR3 DNA sequence: TGTGCCAGCAGCAAGGACAGGGAGGGCACTGAAGCTTTCTTT. Its protein is CASSKDREGTEAFF.

The count of this clone is one. The rearrangement links TRBV15 to TRBJ2-7, with D uncertain. Trimming shortened V by 1 base and J by 4 bases, and 11 bases separated the two germline ends. CDR3 length: 14 residues. CDR1 and CDR2 (germline): LNHNV, YYDKDF (reference sequence). The CDR3 loop is CATSRARYPYEQYF. In DNA form, the CDR3 reads TGTGCCACCAGCAGAGCTCGGTATCCTTACGAGCAGTACTTC.

CDR3 nucleotide sequence: TGTGCCTGGAGTTTGGGGGCTACTAATTCACCCCTCCACTTT. This gives the protein CAWSLGATNSPLHF. The rearrangement joins TRBV30 to TRBJ1-6; weak D call: TRBD1 (6 bases). This CDR3 is built from 14 residues. V was cut by 2 bases and J by 6 bases, with 11 bases left in between. The germline gives CDR1 GTSNPN, CDR2 SVGIG (reference sequence).

The chain carries TRBV6-5 and TRBJ1-1; the D gene is possibly TRBD1 (6 bases). The germline V and J ends were trimmed by 2 bases and 4 bases, with 11 bases remaining between them. Germline V gene lookup returns CDR1 MNHEY and CDR2 SVGAGI. This CDR3 comprises 14 residues. Here the CDR3 DNA reads TGTGCCAGCAGTTACAGGGAGGGGGGCACTGAAGCTTTCTTT. As protein: CASSYREGGTEAFF.

The DNA for the CDR3 is TGTGCCAGCAGCCGGAGAGGTCCTCGGGACAGGGTCTACGAGCAGTACTTC. This encodes CASSRRGPRDRVYEQYF. V gene TRBV14 combines with J gene TRBJ2-7; 9 nucleotides match TRBD1. This CDR3 is 17 amino acids long. The V gene end was trimmed by 4 bases and the J gene end by 3 bases; junction bases not matched to a gene: 13. Germline V gene data show CDR1 as SGHDN and CDR2 as FVKESK.

The chain links TRBV7-9 to TRBJ2-6; tentatively, D is TRBD2 (5 bases). Per germline, CDR1 SEHNR and CDR2 FQNEAQ (reference sequence). The germline V and J ends were trimmed by 3 bases and 0 bases, with 6 bases remaining between them. This CDR3 has 15 residues. DNA of the CDR3: TGTGCCAGCAGCTTCGGGGACTCTGGGGCCAACGTCCTGACTTTC. As protein: CASSFGDSGANVLTF.

The genes are TRBV11-2 and TRBJ2-1, with TRBD2 matching over 10 bases. Per germline, CDR1 SGHAT and CDR2 FQNNGV. Trimming removed 6 bases from V and 7 bases from J; junction bases left unmatched: 15. The CDR3 has 17 amino acids. The CDR3 here is CASRGLAGARKVNEQFF. As DNA, the CDR3 is TGTGCCAGCAGGGGGCTAGCGGGGGCCCGAAAAGTTAATGAGCAGTTCTTC. The entire variable domain, with the rest obtained from reference TRBV11-2 and TRBJ2-1, is as follows: EAGVAQSPRYKIIEKRQSVAFWCNPISGHATLYWYQQILGQGPKLLIQFQNNGVVDDSQLPKDRFSAERLKGVDSTLKIQPAKLEDSAVYLCASRGLAGARKVNEQFFGPGTRLTVL.

This chain links TRBV28 with TRBJ1-5; D remains unclear. V was trimmed by 3 bases and J by 2 bases, leaving 11 bases between them. Germline lookup yields CDR1 MDHEN and CDR2 SYDVKM. The CDR3 sequence is 15 residues long. CDR3 residues: CASSFLERGNQPQHF. Written as DNA, the CDR3 is TGTGCCAGCAGTTTCTTGGAGAGGGGCAATCAGCCCCAGCATTTT.

Notes on this clone: The same CDR3 can be traced to other DNA sequences in this sample. V gene TRBV2 combines with J gene TRBJ2-1; D is ambiguous. V lost 2 bases to trimming and J lost 3 bases, with 5 bases between them. Germline assignment: CDR1 SNHLY and CDR2 FYNNEI. This CDR3 is 13 amino acids long. The CDR3 nucleotides read TGTGCCAGCAGTGAAAACAGCTACAATGAGCAGTTCTTC. Translating it yields CASSENSYNEQFF.